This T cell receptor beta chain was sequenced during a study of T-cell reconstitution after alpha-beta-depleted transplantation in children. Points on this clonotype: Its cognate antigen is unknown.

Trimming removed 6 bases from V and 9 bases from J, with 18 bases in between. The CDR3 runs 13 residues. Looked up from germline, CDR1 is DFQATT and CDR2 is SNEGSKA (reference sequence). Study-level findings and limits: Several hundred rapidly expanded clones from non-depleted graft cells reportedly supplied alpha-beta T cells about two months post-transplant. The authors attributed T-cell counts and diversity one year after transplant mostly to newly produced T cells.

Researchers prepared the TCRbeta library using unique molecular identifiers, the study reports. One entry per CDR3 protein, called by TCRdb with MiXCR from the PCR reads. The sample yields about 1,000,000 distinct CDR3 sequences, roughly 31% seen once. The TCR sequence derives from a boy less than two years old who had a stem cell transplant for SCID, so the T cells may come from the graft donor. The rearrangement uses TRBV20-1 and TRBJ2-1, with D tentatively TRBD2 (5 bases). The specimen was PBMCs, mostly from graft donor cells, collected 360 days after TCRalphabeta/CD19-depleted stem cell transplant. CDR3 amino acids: CSAWTRAEGEQFF. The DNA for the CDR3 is TGCAGTGCCTGGACCAGAGCAGAGGGTGAGCAGTTCTTC.